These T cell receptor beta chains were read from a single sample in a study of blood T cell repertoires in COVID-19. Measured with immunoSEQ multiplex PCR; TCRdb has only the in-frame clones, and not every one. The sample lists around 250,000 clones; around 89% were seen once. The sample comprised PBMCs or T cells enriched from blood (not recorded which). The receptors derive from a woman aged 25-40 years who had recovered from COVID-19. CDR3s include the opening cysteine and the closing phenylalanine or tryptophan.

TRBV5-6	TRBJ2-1	CASSLWDRVYNEQFF
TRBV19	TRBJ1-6	CASWDRRNSPLHF
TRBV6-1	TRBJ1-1	CASSEQGITEAFF
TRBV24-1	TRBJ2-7	CATSRAGEQYF
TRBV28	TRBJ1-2	CASSDPADRGVRGYTF
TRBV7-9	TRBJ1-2	CASSSNRGRSLANGYTF
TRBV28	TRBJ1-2	CASRNPGGVYGYTF
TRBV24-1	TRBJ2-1	CATSDVGSTSPREQFF
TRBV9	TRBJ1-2	CASSVPPGYYGYTF
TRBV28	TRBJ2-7	CASLSHGTPTHYEQYF
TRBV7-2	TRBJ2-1	CASSSQGLAGYNEQFF
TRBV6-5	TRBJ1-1	CASRLREANTEAFF
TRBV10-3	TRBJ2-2	CAISESRLAGKENTGELFF
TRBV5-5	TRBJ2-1	CASSGTSGNEQFF
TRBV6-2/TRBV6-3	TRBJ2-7	CASSFDSPYEQYF
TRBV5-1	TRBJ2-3	CASSPEASGSHPTDTQYF
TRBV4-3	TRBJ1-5	CASSQIWTANQPQHF
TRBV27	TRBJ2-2	CASSLDRGGNTGELFF
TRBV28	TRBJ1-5	CASSSLGGDHQPQHF
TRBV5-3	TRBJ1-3	CARSLGRGCNPTIYF
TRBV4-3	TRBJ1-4	CASSQPGTRIEKLFF
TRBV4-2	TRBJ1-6	CASSQDGDSNSPLHF
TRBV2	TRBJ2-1	CASRRLRTRYNEQFF
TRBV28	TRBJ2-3	CASSLWEGRGDTQYF
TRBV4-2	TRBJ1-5	CASSQDRYQPQHF
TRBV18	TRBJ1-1	CASSSDREFLDTEAFF
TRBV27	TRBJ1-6	CASSDRGGSPLHF
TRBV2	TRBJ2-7	CASSNTRNEQYF
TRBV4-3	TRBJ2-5	CASSQGFLPQETQYF
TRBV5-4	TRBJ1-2	CASSFPDREGYTF
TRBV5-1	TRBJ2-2	CASSLGRDSANTGELFF
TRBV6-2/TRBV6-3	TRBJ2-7	CASSFSAGGRRYEQYF
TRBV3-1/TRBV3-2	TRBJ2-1	CASSQEAGYYNEQFF
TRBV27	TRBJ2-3	CASSSLGDRNTDTQYF
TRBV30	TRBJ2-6	CALSPSGANVLTF
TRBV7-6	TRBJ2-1	CASSLETSGSQYFNEQFF
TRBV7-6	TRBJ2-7	CASSLVRGEEQYF
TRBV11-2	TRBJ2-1	CASSSGTGYNNEQFF
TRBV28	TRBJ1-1	CASSLVPRAYTEAFF
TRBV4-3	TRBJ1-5	CASSQYSNQPQHF
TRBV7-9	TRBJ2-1	CASSTPGQGHNEQFF
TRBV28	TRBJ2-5	CASSFRGGGETQYF
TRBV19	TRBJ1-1	CASSGGDRGHTEAFF
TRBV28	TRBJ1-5	CASSLYPGQGAKHF